The 28 T cell receptor beta chains in this list originate from one sample, sequenced in a study of T cells expressing NK-cell markers. From its re-call of the 5' RACE reads, TCRdb lists each CDR3 protein once, without DNA. The sample holds 550,000 to 600,000 distinct CDR3 sequences. Sequenced material: blood T cells: a sorted CD56 or NKG2C T cell subset, CD4+ or CD8+ T cells, or bulk PBMC T cells (not recorded which). These receptors were taken from a man aged 18 to 30 in good health.

The chain combines TRBV4-2 with TRBJ2-3; TCRdb's D call, TRBD2, is unchecked because there is no DNA. CDR3 size: 17 residues. The V gene's germline CDR1 is LGHNA and CDR2 YNFKEQ. CDR3 region: CASSQDPTSARTDTQYF.

This sequence joins TRBV11-2 and TRBJ2-3; TCRdb reports TRBD1, a call that lacks DNA to check it against. The germline V gene encodes CDR1 SGHAT and CDR2 FQNNGV. The CDR3 spans 18 residues. This CDR3 is CASSRHGTRGFSTDTQYF.

This chain uses TRBV29-1 with TRBJ2-3; TCRdb picks TRBD2, but there is no DNA to check that call. The germline CDR1 and CDR2 sequences are SQVTM and ANQGSEA. This CDR3 is built from 14 residues. The CDR3 region is CSVSRAGRANTQYF.

The rearrangement uses TRBV7-9 and TRBJ1-1; TCRdb returns TRBD1, unconfirmable since there is no DNA. CDR1 and CDR2 from the germline V gene are SEHNR and FQNEAQ (reference sequence). The CDR3 loop spans 15 amino acids. This CDR3 reads CASSLPQGRNTEAFF.

The rearrangement joins TRBV28 to TRBJ2-7; the D call from TCRdb, TRBD1, cannot be confirmed without DNA. The germline V gene encodes CDR1 MDHEN and CDR2 SYDVKM. This CDR3 spans 12 amino acids. CDR3 in amino acids: CASSPPRQEQYF.

V usage is TRBV4-2 and J usage is TRBJ2-2. CDR1 LGHNA and CDR2 YNFKEQ come from the germline V gene. The CDR3 extends over 16 amino acids. The CDR3 reads CASSHTLTLNTGELFF.

CDR3 sequence reads: CASSRGTPVGKNIQYF. The chain recombines TRBV5-1 with TRBJ2-4; TCRdb reports TRBD1, a call that lacks DNA to check it against. This CDR3 contains 16 residues. CDR1 and CDR2 (germline): SGHRS, YFSETQ.

J is TRBJ2-5 and V is TRBV20-1; the D call of TRBD2 rests on TCRdb alone, since no DNA is present to check it. Per germline, CDR1 DFQATT and CDR2 SNEGSKA (reference sequence). The CDR3 length is 16 residues. The CDR3 sequence is CSAREGVGSGRGTQYF.

The chain uses TRBV20-1 and TRBJ2-1; without DNA, the TCRdb call of TRBD2 cannot be checked. The germline V gene has CDR1 DFQATT and CDR2 SNEGSKA (reference sequence). The CDR3 covers 19 residues. CDR3 sequence: CSARSPGTSGIGTYNEQFF.

The chain joins TRBV15 to TRBJ2-3; TCRdb gives TRBD1 as the D gene, but with no DNA this cannot be confirmed. In germline, CDR1 is LNHNV, CDR2 YYDKDF (reference sequence). The CDR3 runs to 16 residues. The CDR3 here is CATSNRPATSTDTQYF.

The chain has TRBV25-1 and TRBJ2-3; TCRdb's assignment of TRBD1 cannot be checked, as there is no DNA. The CDR3 has 14 residues. The germline gives CDR1 MGHDK, CDR2 SYGVNS. The CDR3 loop reads CASSTQQATDTQYF.

This chain connects TRBV27 to TRBJ2-7. Germline V gene lookup returns CDR1 MNHEY and CDR2 SMNVEV (reference sequence). The CDR3 is 12 amino acids. The CDR3 loop reads CASSSGVDEQYF.

V usage is TRBV6-1 and J usage is TRBJ2-2; TCRdb proposes TRBD2, but this gene call is untestable without DNA. Germline V gene lookup returns CDR1 MNHNS and CDR2 SASEGT. The CDR3 sequence is 15 residues long. The CDR3 sequence is CASSSTSENTGELFF.

This chain joins TRBV20-1 and TRBJ2-5; absent DNA, TCRdb's TRBD1 call cannot be checked. The germline V gene has CDR1 DFQATT and CDR2 SNEGSKA (reference sequence). This CDR3 contains 15 residues. CDR3 amino acids: CSASPGRSGQETQYF.

This chain's CDR3 is CASSGIRGPSYNSPLHF. The chain links TRBV6-1 to TRBJ1-6; no DNA is available, so the TRBD1 call from TCRdb remains unchecked. Germline V CDR1 and CDR2: MNHNS, SASEGT. The CDR3 loop spans 17 amino acids.

The V call is TRBV20-1, the J call TRBJ1-1; TCRdb returns TRBD1, unconfirmable since there is no DNA. Germline CDR1 reads DFQATT; CDR2 reads SNEGSKA (reference sequence). The CDR3 is made up of 15 amino acids. The CDR3 loop is CSARVVRVSDTEAFF.

V gene TRBV9 combines with J gene TRBJ2-4; TCRdb's assignment of TRBD1 cannot be checked, as there is no DNA. This CDR3 is 13 amino acids long. Germline CDR1 is SGDLS and CDR2 is YYNGEE. This chain's CDR3 is CASSGGTLNIQYF.

This chain connects TRBV4-1 to TRBJ2-3; TCRdb gives TRBD2 as the D gene, but with no DNA this cannot be confirmed. In germline, CDR1 is MGHRA, CDR2 YSYEKL. The CDR3 consists of 17 residues. The CDR3: CASNYRIAVSGSDTQYF.

This chain uses TRBV7-2 with TRBJ2-1; lacking DNA, the TRBD2 call made by TCRdb goes unchecked. Germline CDR1 SGHTA, CDR2 FQGNSA. The CDR3 runs to 17 residues. This CDR3 is CASSLNRGTTAWNEQFF.

The chain recombines TRBV29-1 with TRBJ1-4; TCRdb designates TRBD1, a call that cannot be tested without DNA. The CDR3 is 14 residues long. Germline lookup yields CDR1 SQVTM and CDR2 ANQGSEA. The CDR3 loop is CSVVEQGAGEKLFF.

This rearrangement joins TRBV12-5 to TRBJ2-7; TCRdb's D gene call, TRBD1, goes unchecked for lack of DNA. The V gene's germline CDR1 is LGHNT and CDR2 FRNRAP. CDR3 length: 14 amino acids. CDR3 amino acids: CASGLGDRGDEQYF.

The CDR3 sequence: CASSPLAGSHPGEQFF. V is TRBV18 and J is TRBJ2-1; TCRdb picks TRBD2, but there is no DNA to check that call. The germline CDR1 and CDR2 sequences are KGHSH and LQKENI. There are 16 residues in the CDR3.

The gene calls are TRBV5-1 and TRBJ2-1; TCRdb's D call of TRBD1 is untestable without DNA. Germline assignment: CDR1 SGHRS and CDR2 YFSETQ. The CDR3 length is 16 residues. The chain's CDR3 is CASSGYRDRTPNEQFF.

This chain connects TRBV19 to TRBJ1-1. The germline V gene has CDR1 LNHDA and CDR2 SQIVND (reference sequence). The CDR3 totals 15 residues. CDR3 residues: CASSISAASGTEAFF.

The chain combines TRBV19 with TRBJ1-1; absent DNA, TCRdb's TRBD1 call cannot be checked. The CDR3 has 15 amino acids. CDR1 is LNHDA, CDR2 SQIVND, per germline (reference sequence). The CDR3 sequence: CASSIASGGGTEAFF.

The V call is TRBV6-5, the J call TRBJ2-5. This CDR3 contains 14 residues. CDR1 and CDR2 from the germline V gene are MNHEY and SVGAGI. CDR3 sequence reads: CASSYSNSRETQYF.

The chain couples TRBV20-1 to TRBJ2-3; the D gene TCRdb calls, TRBD2, cannot be checked with no DNA. Germline-derived CDR1 and CDR2 are DFQATT and SNEGSKA (reference sequence). There are 17 residues in the CDR3. The CDR3 here is CSAINRDSSTPTDTQYF.

The J gene is TRBJ2-2, the V gene TRBV6-1; without DNA, the TCRdb call of TRBD1 cannot be checked. Germline V gene sequence: CDR1 MNHNS, CDR2 SASEGT. The CDR3 has 15 residues. The CDR3 spells CASREQGAYTGELFF.